The clone carrying this T cell receptor (beta chain) was seen a handful of times. The antigen remains unidentified. The record originates from a study of beta chain features in type 1 diabetes. The V and J ends lost 7 bases and 2 bases, in that order; junction bases with no gene match: 16. The CDR3 length is 16 residues. CDR1 and CDR2 from the germline V gene are SQVTM and ANQGSEA. As every portion of the isolated RNA was reverse transcribed, the sequencing read expressed TCRB transcripts. TCRdb keeps only in-frame clones here, not all; method: immunoSEQ multiplex PCR. Among about 260,000 clones listed, 20% were seen once. Study-wide points: TCRB CDR3s were moderately but significantly shorter in Type 1 diabetes patients in all four CD4+ subsets.

The sample comprised naive CD4+ T cells from blood. The V gene is TRBV29-1, the J gene TRBJ1-1; 7 bases align to TRBD1. This TCR was sampled from a woman between 40 and 50 years old with type 1 diabetes. The CDR3 here is CSAPRADRATNTEAFF. The CDR3 coding sequence is TGCAGCGCCCCACGGGCCGACAGGGCCACCAACACTGAAGCTTTCTTT.